This note documents a single T cell receptor (beta chain) sequence. As yet, its antigen is unknown. This record belongs to a study of cytomegalovirus exposure and HLA in healthy donors. PCR was performed using 60 Vbeta and 13 Jbeta primers. TCRdb's table, derived via immunoSEQ multiplex PCR, lists solely in-frame clones and lacks some. The sample totals about 65,000 clones. The CDR3 length is 15 residues. The V gene end was trimmed by 0 bases and the J gene end by 5 bases; junction bases not matched to a gene: 3. CDR1 and CDR2 from the germline V gene are MGHRA and YSYEKL. General study findings and limits: Accounts indicate the classifier identified cytomegalovirus status with strong specificity and sensitivity.

Nominal health characterized the donors when sampled, though unrecorded immune exposures were likely. V usage is TRBV4-1 and J usage is TRBJ1-1; TRBD1 aligns across 10 bases. The receptor comes from a boy aged 5-17 years in good health and CMV-seronegative. What was sequenced was PBMCs. CDR3 in amino acids: CASSQEPGQGTEAFF. In DNA form, the CDR3 reads TGCGCCAGCAGCCAAGAGCCGGGACAGGGGACTGAAGCTTTCTTT.